This T cell receptor beta chain was identified during a study of CD8 T cells in ankylosing spondylitis. Per the germline V gene, CDR1 is KGHDR and CDR2 is SFDVKD. The CDR3 is 13 amino acids. Trimming took 4 bases from V and 3 from J, leaving 7 bases between them. This clonotype was counted at least ten times. Its matching antigen is unknown. Broader study findings: Earlier authors reported some of these motif variants in reactive arthritis synovial fluid and blood. From matched ankylosing spondylitis synovial fluid, disease-linked clones were reportedly recovered at significantly enriched levels.

As the method for making TCR beta libraries, quantitative 5'-RACE with molecular barcodes was used. TCRdb re-derived calls from the 5' RACE reads in MiXCR, one entry per CDR3 protein. The repertoire holds around 220,000 distinct CDR3 sequences, about 10% seen once, with roughly a fifth in the top ten. Sequenced sample: blood, either unsorted or a sorted T cell fraction (not recorded which). The chain carries TRBV24-1 and TRBJ2-3, with unresolved D. The TCR comes from a male donor with ankylosing spondylitis or in good health (not recorded which). The CDR3 nucleotides read TGTGCCACCAGTGACCCGTCGACAGATACGCAGTATTTT. Its protein product is CATSDPSTDTQYF.